Below, 27 T cell receptor beta chains from the same sample are listed, as sequenced in a study of blood T cell repertoires in COVID-19. This table comes from immunoSEQ multiplex PCR, and its TCRdb copy is limited to in-frame clones, with some not included. The sample consists of 150,000 to 200,000 clones, roughly 84% of them appearing once. Sequencing was performed on PBMCs or T cells enriched from blood (not recorded which). These receptors came from a woman aged 60-70 years who had recovered from COVID-19.

The chain links TRBV18 to TRBJ1-5; D uncertain. The CDR3 totals 13 residues. Trimming pared 5 bases from V and 5 bases from J, leaving 10 bases between. Looked up from germline, CDR1 is KGHSH and CDR2 is LQKENI. The CDR3 DNA reads TGTGCCAGCTCAGCCTACCGGGATCAGCCCCAGCATTTT. Protein: CASSAYRDQPQHF.

This chain connects TRBV19 to TRBJ2-3; no clear D. Trimming took off 1 base at V and 4 bases at J, with 3 bases between the two ends. Germline-derived CDR1 and CDR2 are LNHDA and SQIVND (reference sequence). There are 12 residues in the CDR3. CDR3 region: CASSIVADTQYF. In DNA, the CDR3 is TGTGCCAGTAGTATAGTCGCAGATACGCAGTATTTT.

The CDR3 spells CASSNRICTLTTEAFF. The CDR3 nucleotides are TGTGCCAGCAGCAATCGTATATGTACCCTAACCACTGAAGCTTTCTTT. This chain joins TRBV21-1 and TRBJ1-1. TRBV21-1 is deemed a pseudogene. This CDR3 spans 16 amino acids.

The chain couples TRBV13 to TRBJ2-1; D is uncertain. The CDR3 contains 17 residues. The germline CDR1 and CDR2 sequences are PRHDT and FYEKMQ (reference sequence). The germline V and J ends were trimmed by 0 bases and 2 bases, with 14 bases remaining between them. This CDR3 reads CASSLGGPSGAYNEQFF. The CDR3 DNA follows: TGTGCCAGCAGCTTAGGAGGCCCGAGTGGAGCCTACAATGAGCAGTTCTTC.

This chain joins TRBV6-1 and TRBJ1-2, with a possible D match to TRBD1 (5 bases). Germline V lookup: CDR1 MNHNS, CDR2 SASEGT. Trimming took off 2 bases at V and 8 bases at J, with 12 bases between the two ends. The CDR3 loop spans 13 amino acids. For the CDR3, the DNA is TGTGCCAGCAGTGAATCGATAGGGGTCGGCTACACCTTC. Its protein is CASSESIGVGYTF.

This sequence joins TRBV6-5 and TRBJ2-1; no clear D gene. CDR1 and CDR2 (germline): MNHEY, SVGAGI. V was pared by 6 bases and J by 10 bases, with 19 bases between. The CDR3 is 14 amino acids. CDR3 sequence (DNA): TGTGCCAGCAGCGTGCGGTTCCTTGATATCGAGCAGTTCTTC. It yields the protein CASSVRFLDIEQFF.

This sequence joins TRBV6-1 and TRBJ1-1, with 10 bases identical to TRBD1. The CDR3 contains 15 residues. After removal of 3 bases from V and 6 bases from J, the junction contained 7 bases not matched to a gene. CDR1 is MNHNS, CDR2 SASEGT, per germline. CDR3 region: CASSELTGGFAEAFF. For the CDR3, the DNA is TGTGCCAGCAGTGAGCTGACAGGGGGCTTTGCTGAAGCTTTCTTT.

This clone has just a few counts. The V call is TRBV28, the J call TRBJ2-1; perhaps TRBD1 as D (5 bases). Germline loops: CDR1 MDHEN, CDR2 SYDVKM. CDR3 length equals 14 residues. V was clipped by 5 bases and J by 5 bases, with 13 bases between them. The CDR3 DNA reads as TGTGCCAGCAGTGCCGGACAAGAGAACAATGAGCAGTTCTTC. This sequence encodes CASSAGQENNEQFF. The variable domain in full, completed from reference TRBV28 and TRBJ2-1, reads DVKVTQSSRYLVKRTGEKVFLECVQDMDHENMFWYRQDPGLGLRLIYFSYDVKMKEKGDIPEGYSVSREKKERFSLILESASTNQTSMYLCASSAGQENNEQFFGPGTRLTVL.

This clone came up once. This rearrangement joins TRBV5-1 to TRBJ1-1, with D unclear. The CDR3 is 15 amino acids. CDR1 and CDR2 from the germline V gene are SGHRS and YFSETQ. V was shortened by 1 base and J by 1 base, with 11 bases between the two germline ends. For the CDR3, the DNA is TGCGCCAGCAGCTTGCCGTTGGGAGAGAACACTGAAGCTTTCTTT. Residues: CASSLPLGENTEAFF.

The V and J genes are TRBV5-1 and TRBJ1-2; 7 bases are a match to TRBD1. The CDR3 runs 14 residues. The germline gives CDR1 SGHRS, CDR2 YFSETQ. Trimming cost V 0 bases and J 2 bases; bases outside gene matches: 1. CDR3 bases: TGCGCCAGCAGCTTGGACAGGGGAAACTATGGCTACACCTTC. As protein: CASSLDRGNYGYTF.

This chain uses TRBV5-1 with TRBJ2-5; 9 nucleotides line up with TRBD2. Germline lookup yields CDR1 SGHRS and CDR2 YFSETQ. The V and J ends lost 4 bases and 5 bases, in that order; junction bases with no gene match: 9. The CDR3 has 15 residues. The CDR3 region is CASSLVGLAAETQYF. The DNA of the CDR3 is TGCGCCAGCAGCCTGGTGGGACTAGCCGCCGAGACCCAGTACTTC.

The V and J genes are TRBV5-1 and TRBJ1-1; TRBD1 agrees at 7 bases. Trimming at V came to 0 bases and at J to 6 bases, leaving 8 bases not matched to a gene. CDR1 SGHRS and CDR2 YFSETQ come from the germline V gene. The CDR3 consists of 15 residues. For the CDR3, the DNA is TGCGCCAGCAGCTTGGGACAGGGTGGCGGGGCTGAAGCTTTCTTT. Amino acids: CASSLGQGGGAEAFF.

The chain couples TRBV27 to TRBJ1-5; 10 bases are a match to TRBD1. With V trimmed by 6 bases and J by 6 bases, 11 bases remained unmatched. The CDR3 runs 16 residues. CDR1 is MNHEY and CDR2 is SMNVEV in the germline V gene (reference sequence). CDR3 residues: CASRRYGDRGLQPQHF. The CDR3 DNA reads as TGTGCCAGCAGGCGTTATGGAGACAGGGGGCTTCAGCCCCAGCATTTT.

The chain joins TRBV2 to TRBJ1-6; D gene uncertain. From germline, CDR1 is SNHLY and CDR2 FYNNEI. The CDR3 sequence is 14 residues long. The V and J ends lost 5 bases and 1 base respectively, with 6 bases between them. CDR3 sequence reads: CASSLRSYNSPLHF. The DNA of the CDR3 is TGTGCCAGCAGTTTACGGTCCTATAATTCACCCCTCCACTTT.

This clone was observed a few times. The chain employs TRBV5-4 and TRBJ2-1; D is unresolved. The CDR3 length is 12 residues. Germline CDR1 is SGHNT and CDR2 is YYREEE (reference sequence). The V end was cut by 2 bases, the J end by 6 bases, with 6 bases between. The CDR3 spells CASSLIANEQFF. The CDR3 DNA sequence: TGTGCCAGCAGCTTAATAGCCAATGAGCAGTTCTTC.

The chain links TRBV7-2 to TRBJ1-3; D is unclear. CDR1 is SGHTA and CDR2 is FQGNSA in the germline V gene. The CDR3 covers 13 residues. Trimming left V 0 bases short and J 7 bases short, with 7 bases between. CDR3 residues: CASSLALGNTIYF. The CDR3 bases are TGTGCCAGCAGCTTAGCGCTTGGCAACACCATATATTTT.

This rearrangement joins TRBV3-1 (or the pseudogene TRBV3-2) to TRBJ2-4; 12 bases line up with TRBD2. V was pared by 4 bases and J by 3 bases, with 10 bases of the junction left unmatched. Per germline, CDR1 LGHDT and CDR2 YNNKEL (reference sequence). This CDR3 comprises 18 residues. CDR3 nucleotide sequence: TGTGCCAGCAGCCCCTATCTAGCGGGGGGGCCGGGCAAAAACATTCAGTACTTC. Translated, it gives CASSPYLAGGPGKNIQYF.

Worth noting for this clone: Mismatch with germline at one junction end may stem from a read error. This chain connects TRBV2 to TRBJ1-1, with no clear D. This CDR3 contains 14 residues. Germline lookup yields CDR1 SNHLY and CDR2 FYNNEI. Written as DNA, the CDR3 is TGTGCCAGCAGTGATGGACTGTTGAACATTGAAGCTTTCTTT. It codes for CASSDGLLNIEAFF.

The V and J genes are TRBV2 and TRBJ2-1; 8 bases align to TRBD2. Losses at the gene ends were 10 bases for V and 9 bases for J; bases not matched to a gene: 11. The germline V gene encodes CDR1 SNHLY and CDR2 FYNNEI. CDR3 length equals 13 residues. This chain's CDR3 is CANPPRREGEQFF. The CDR3 region has the DNA TGTGCCAACCCACCCCGACGGGAGGGTGAGCAGTTCTTC.

The chain carries TRBV15 and TRBJ1-5; D is ambiguous. V shed 4 bases and J shed 3 bases, with 7 bases lying between them. This CDR3 has 13 amino acids. CDR1 is LNHNV and CDR2 is YYDKDF in the germline V gene (reference sequence). The CDR3 region is CATSNSINQPQHF. As DNA, the CDR3 is TGTGCCACCAGCAACAGTATCAATCAGCCCCAGCATTTT.

The rearrangement links TRBV5-1 to TRBJ2-2, with 9 nucleotides matching TRBD2. CDR3 length: 14 amino acids. With 7 bases clipped from V and 3 bases from J, the junction kept 4 bases outside the gene matches. Per germline, CDR1 SGHRS and CDR2 YFSETQ. The CDR3, as DNA: TGCGCCAGCCTAGCGGGGCAAGACACCGGGGAGCTGTTTTTT. This translates into CASLAGQDTGELFF.

The chain employs TRBV6-1 and TRBJ2-7; 7 bases fit TRBD2. Losses at the gene ends were 2 bases for V and 1 base for J; bases not matched to a gene: 8. This CDR3 has 16 residues. Germline V gives CDR1 MNHNS, CDR2 SASEGT. This chain's CDR3 is CASSEYMGGSSYEQYF. Here the CDR3 DNA reads TGTGCCAGCAGTGAATACATGGGCGGGAGTTCCTACGAGCAGTACTTC.

The rearrangement links TRBV5-6 to TRBJ1-1; D perhaps matches TRBD1 (5 bases). The CDR3 is 15 amino acids. V lost 5 bases and J lost 1, with 15 bases in between. CDR1 SGHDT and CDR2 YYEEEE come from the germline V gene. CDR3 in amino acids: CASRSRGRGNTEAFF. DNA for the CDR3: TGTGCCAGCAGGTCAAGAGGGAGGGGGAACACTGAAGCTTTCTTT.

The chain joins TRBV20-1 to TRBJ2-7; D is perhaps TRBD2 (6 bases). Germline V gives CDR1 DFQATT, CDR2 SNEGSKA (reference sequence). V was clipped by 6 bases and J by 3 bases, with 9 bases between them. The length of the CDR3 is 11 residues. CDR3 residues: CSAKDYYEQYF. The CDR3 DNA reads TGCAGTGCGAAGGACTACTACGAGCAGTACTTC.

J is TRBJ2-5 and V is TRBV19, with D possibly matching TRBD2 (5 bases). The CDR3 covers 16 residues. Germline values: CDR1 LNHDA, CDR2 SQIVND (reference sequence). The V end lost 0 bases, the J end lost 2 bases, and 13 bases lay between the germline ends. Here the CDR3 DNA reads TGTGCCAGTAGTATAGATGAGGGCAGAAATCAAGAGACCCAGTACTTC. Protein product: CASSIDEGRNQETQYF.

V is TRBV28 and J is TRBJ1-4; D unclear. The CDR3 has 14 residues. Per the germline V gene, CDR1 is MDHEN and CDR2 is SYDVKM. V gave up 6 bases and J gave up 9 bases, with 17 bases separating them. The DNA for the CDR3 is TGTGCCAGCAGGTTCACTGGGTTGAGGAAAAAACTGTTTTTT. Protein sequence: CASRFTGLRKKLFF.

In its sample, this clone was seen once. The chain combines TRBV5-1 with TRBJ1-4; TRBD1 might be the D (5 bases). The CDR3 is made up of 14 amino acids. In germline, CDR1 is SGHRS, CDR2 YFSETQ. The CDR3 coding sequence is TGCGCTGGCGTGCGGGGGATGAGGGATGAAAAACTGTTTTTT. It yields the protein CAGVRGMRDEKLFF.